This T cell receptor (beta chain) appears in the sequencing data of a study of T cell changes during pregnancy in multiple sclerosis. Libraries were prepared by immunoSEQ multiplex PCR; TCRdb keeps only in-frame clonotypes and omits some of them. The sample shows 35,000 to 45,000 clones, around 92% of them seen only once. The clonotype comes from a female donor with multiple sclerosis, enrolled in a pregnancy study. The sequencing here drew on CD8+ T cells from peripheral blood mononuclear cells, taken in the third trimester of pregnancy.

CDR3 in DNA: TGTGCCAGCAGCACCCTCGGTGCCACTGGCACTGAAGCTTTCTTT. This sequence encodes CASSTLGATGTEAFF. The gene calls are TRBV5-5 and TRBJ1-1; D is uncertain. The ends were cut back, 4 bases at V and 4 bases at J, with 17 bases in the middle. There are 15 residues in the CDR3. Per germline, CDR1 SGHKS and CDR2 YYEKEE (reference sequence).